These 19 T cell receptor beta chains originate from one sample sequenced in a study of cytomegalovirus exposure and HLA in healthy donors. The protocol was immunoSEQ multiplex PCR, while the TCRdb copy is restricted to in-frame clones and leaves out a portion. The sample gives 260,000 or so clones, approximately 87% of which show up once; about 0.86% is in the top ten. Sequenced: PBMCs. These receptors all come from a young woman in good health and CMV-seronegative.

The rearrangement links TRBV29-1 to TRBJ2-7, with a weak D call TRBD1 (5 bases). Looked up from germline, CDR1 is SQVTM and CDR2 is ANQGSEA. The V gene lost 0 bases and the J gene lost 3 bases, with 15 bases spanning the gap. This CDR3 is 15 amino acids long. Written as DNA, the CDR3 is TGCAGCGTTGAAGATCCGGCCAGGGTGGGCTACGAGCAGTACTTC. It is translated as CSVEDPARVGYEQYF.

Notes on this clone: At one end the junction does not follow the germline gene, possibly because of a read error. V usage is TRBV2 and J usage is TRBJ2-7; D gene ambiguous. The germline gives CDR1 SNHLY, CDR2 FYNNEI. The CDR3 loop spans 12 amino acids. As DNA, the CDR3 is TGTGCCAGCAGTCGCGTGGGTGGGCCTCCGAACTTC. Translation: CASSRVGGPPNF.

As DNA, the CDR3 is TGTGCCAGCAGGGACAGCCTGATCTCTGGAAACACCATATATTTT. It yields the protein CASRDSLISGNTIYF. J is TRBJ1-3 and V is TRBV7-8; D might be TRBD1 (6 bases). Germline V lookup: CDR1 SGHVS, CDR2 FQNEAQ. V lost 6 bases and J 0 bases, leaving 12 bases between the germline ends. The CDR3 is 15 residues long.

In this sample, this clone turned up once. The rearrangement links TRBV7-2 to TRBJ2-1, with a tentative D call TRBD2 (5 bases). V shed 3 bases and J shed 4 bases, with 7 bases lying between them. The CDR3 spans 13 residues. Germline CDR1 reads SGHTA; CDR2 reads FQGNSA. The CDR3 nucleotides are TGTGCCAGCAGCTTTTCGGGGTACAATGAGCAGTTCTTC. Translation: CASSFSGYNEQFF. The variable domain in full, completed from reference TRBV7-2 and TRBJ2-1, reads GAGVSQSPSNKVTEKGKDVELRCDPISGHTALYWYRQSLGQGLEFLIYFQGNSAPDKSGLPSDRFSAERTGGSVSTLTIQRTQQEDSAVYLCASSFSGYNEQFFGPGTRLTVL.

This chain joins TRBV6-4 and TRBJ2-1, with D tentatively TRBD2 (7 bases). The CDR3 has 15 amino acids. The V and J ends lost 4 bases and 4 bases respectively, with 14 bases between them. Germline V gene lookup returns CDR1 MRHNA and CDR2 SNTAGT. The CDR3 reads CASSAEGGGYNEQFF. The CDR3 DNA sequence: TGTGCCAGCAGTGCGGAGGGAGGGGGGTACAATGAGCAGTTCTTC.

The V and J genes are TRBV5-1 and TRBJ2-7; the D is unclear. The CDR3 sequence is 13 residues long. V was clipped by 0 bases and J by 5 bases, with 9 bases between them. Germline lookup yields CDR1 SGHRS and CDR2 YFSETQ. CDR3 loop: CASSLASSHEQYF. The CDR3 nucleotides are TGCGCCAGCAGCTTGGCCTCCAGTCACGAGCAGTACTTC. The complete variable domain, with remaining parts taken from reference TRBV5-1 and TRBJ2-7, reads KAGVTQTPRYLIKTRGQQVTLSCSPISGHRSVSWYQQTPGQGLQFLFEYFSETQRNKGNFPGRFSGRQFSNSRSEMNVSTLELGDSALYLCASSLASSHEQYFGPGTRLTVT.

The chain couples TRBV19 to TRBJ2-2; unclear D gene. The germline gives CDR1 LNHDA, CDR2 SQIVND (reference sequence). There are 13 residues in the CDR3. With 9 bases removed from V and 0 bases from J, the gap between germline ends came to 8 bases. The CDR3 region has the DNA TGTGCCAGCCGAGAAACGAACACCGGGGAGCTGTTTTTT. It encodes CASRETNTGELFF. Full variable domain (rest looked up from reference TRBV19 and TRBJ2-2): DGGITQSPKYLFRKEGQNVTLSCEQNLNHDAMYWYRQDPGQGLRLIYYSQIVNDFQKGDIAEGYSVSREKKESFPLTVTSAQKNPTAFYLCASRETNTGELFFGEGSRLTVL.

J is TRBJ1-1 and V is TRBV28, with D uncertain. V dropped 3 bases and J dropped 0 bases, with 11 bases sitting between them. Germline lookup yields CDR1 MDHEN and CDR2 SYDVKM. This CDR3 spans 15 amino acids. The CDR3 here is CASSFYSRMNTEAFF. The CDR3, as DNA: TGTGCCAGCAGTTTTTACAGCCGGATGAACACTGAAGCTTTCTTT.

This chain's CDR3 is CASSLRTSRADTQYF. CDR3 DNA: TGTGCCAGCAGTCTAAGGACTAGTCGGGCAGATACGCAGTATTTT. V and J are TRBV27 and TRBJ2-3; 7 bases line up with TRBD2. Per germline, CDR1 MNHEY and CDR2 SMNVEV (reference sequence). V was clipped by 5 bases and J by 4 bases; unmatched bases: 9. The CDR3 covers 15 residues.

The rearrangement links TRBV6-1 to TRBJ2-7, with D possibly matching TRBD2 (5 bases). This CDR3 spans 13 amino acids. CDR1 and CDR2 from the germline V gene are MNHNS and SASEGT. V lost 6 bases and J lost 0, with 9 bases in between. This chain's CDR3 is CASRKDSSYEQYF. The CDR3 DNA sequence: TGTGCCAGCAGAAAGGACTCCTCCTACGAGCAGTACTTC.

This clone was recorded only once. The rearrangement uses TRBV19 and TRBJ2-7, with TRBD1 matching 10 bases. The ends lost 0 bases at V and 2 bases at J; junction bases unmatched: 1. The CDR3 sequence is 15 residues long. Germline-derived CDR1 and CDR2 are LNHDA and SQIVND (reference sequence). CDR3 region: CASSIDGTGAYEQYF. DNA for the CDR3: TGTGCCAGTAGTATAGATGGGACAGGGGCCTACGAGCAGTACTTC. Drawing the rest from reference TRBV19 and TRBJ2-7, the complete variable domain is DGGITQSPKYLFRKEGQNVTLSCEQNLNHDAMYWYRQDPGQGLRLIYYSQIVNDFQKGDIAEGYSVSREKKESFPLTVTSAQKNPTAFYLCASSIDGTGAYEQYFGPGTRLTVT.

V is TRBV7-8 and J is TRBJ1-2; no definite D call. V was trimmed by 5 bases and J by 2 bases, leaving 6 bases between them. CDR1 and CDR2 (germline): SGHVS, FQNEAQ. The CDR3 extends over 12 amino acids. CDR3 in DNA: TGTGCCAGCAGCAACCGGAACTATGGCTACACCTTC. This encodes CASSNRNYGYTF.

The chain carries TRBV29-1 and TRBJ1-6; D is perhaps TRBD1 (6 bases). V lost 4 bases to trimming and J lost 7 bases, with 14 bases between them. The CDR3 is made up of 14 amino acids. The germline CDR1 and CDR2 sequences are SQVTM and ANQGSEA. The CDR3 bases are TGCAGCGTTGTCGAGGGGGTTGGGAATTCACCCCTCCACTTT. Its protein is CSVVEGVGNSPLHF.

The table lists this clone with a count of one. The V call is TRBV5-6, the J call TRBJ2-3, with 8 nucleotides matching TRBD1. V shed 3 bases and J 1 base; nucleotides not matched to a gene: 10. The CDR3 length is 17 residues. Germline lookup yields CDR1 SGHDT and CDR2 YYEEEE. CDR3 protein: CASSSISGTGRTDTQYF. CDR3 sequence (DNA): TGTGCCAGCAGCTCTATATCCGGGACAGGTCGCACAGATACGCAGTATTTT.

This clone was seen just once. The chain uses TRBV7-2 and TRBJ2-5, with 10 bases lining up with TRBD1. Trimming cost V 4 bases and J 4 bases; bases outside gene matches: 6. The CDR3 sequence is 15 residues long. CDR1 is SGHTA, CDR2 FQGNSA, per germline. The CDR3 loop is CASSSDRGGLETQYF. In nucleotides, the CDR3 is TGTGCCAGCAGCTCGGACAGGGGGGGTTTAGAGACCCAGTACTTC.

J is TRBJ2-5 and V is TRBV28; 9 bases align to TRBD1. This CDR3 region has 16 residues. From germline, CDR1 is MDHEN and CDR2 SYDVKM. J gave up 6 bases and V 1 base, and 9 bases lay outside the gene matches. CDR3 DNA: TGTGCCAGCAGTTTATTTCGTGGACAGGGGAGGCAGACCCAGTACTTC. Translated, it gives CASSLFRGQGRQTQYF.

In DNA, the CDR3 is TGTGCCAGCAGCGAAAACAGGGACGCTGAAGCTTTCTTT. This gives the protein CASSENRDAEAFF. J is TRBJ1-1 and V is TRBV11-3; a weak D match, TRBD1 (6 bases). The CDR3 has 13 residues. CDR1 and CDR2 (germline): SGHNT, YENEEA. The germline V and J ends were trimmed by 5 bases and 6 bases, with 13 bases remaining between them.

The J gene is TRBJ2-1, the V gene TRBV15, with 7 bases matching TRBD1. The CDR3 loop spans 21 amino acids. Germline V gene sequence: CDR1 LNHNV, CDR2 YYDKDF (reference sequence). J lost 0 bases, V lost 0 bases, and 17 bases had no gene match. The CDR3 nucleotides are TGTGCCACCAGCAGAGATCGTCTTGAGGGGGCCGGCGGTAGCTCCTACAATGAGCAGTTCTTC. This encodes CATSRDRLEGAGGSSYNEQFF.

The chain employs TRBV6-5 and TRBJ2-7; 7 bases match TRBD2. Germline-derived CDR1 and CDR2 are MNHEY and SVGAGI. The CDR3 is 14 amino acids. V was pared by 5 bases and J by 7 bases, with 11 bases of the junction left unmatched. CDR3 coding DNA: TGTGCCAGCAGTCAGGACTCGGTGGGAGGGGAGCAGTACTTC. It translates to CASSQDSVGGEQYF.